A single sample is the source of the 25 T cell receptor beta chains below, sequenced in a study of T cell repertoires in cytomegalovirus infection. Their antigens remain unidentified. TCRdb analysed the reads with MiXCR anew, one entry per CDR3 protein. The sample has about a million distinct CDR3 sequences, more than 25% seen once. The source material was cultured CD8+ T cells from PBMCs, sampled from culture after CMV antigen stimulation. The receptors stem from a human donor in good health (CMV status not recorded). Some clones in this sample may be carry-over from other donors' samples.

The V call is TRBV6-6, the J call TRBJ1-2, with D unclear. The CDR3 is 17 amino acids. Germline CDR1 MNHNY, CDR2 SVGAGI (reference sequence). With 0 bases removed from V and 0 bases from J, the gap between germline ends came to 14 bases. The DNA of the CDR3 is TGTGCCAGCAGTTACTCTTTCGCGGCAGGAGCTAACTATGGCTACACCTTC. It encodes CASSYSFAAGANYGYTF.

This chain uses TRBV3-1 with TRBJ1-2; D is ambiguous. V was shortened by 0 bases and J by 4 bases, with 9 bases between the two germline ends. Germline CDR1 is LGHDT and CDR2 is YNNKEL (reference sequence). The CDR3 length is 14 residues. In nucleotides, the CDR3 is TGTGCCAGCAGCCAAGAAGGACGGGCCTATGGCTACACCTTC. It is translated as CASSQEGRAYGYTF.

The table lists this clonotype with many counts. The chain combines TRBV7-9 with TRBJ1-4; D may be TRBD1 (6 bases). The V end lost 8 bases, the J end lost 5 bases, and 15 bases lay between the germline ends. Germline V gene data show CDR1 as SEHNR and CDR2 as FQNEAQ (reference sequence). The CDR3 has 14 amino acids. As DNA, the CDR3 is TGTGCCAGCGACGGCGGGGGCGCGAATGAAAAACTGTTTTTT. Protein: CASDGGGANEKLFF.

The CDR3 DNA sequence: TGTGCCAGCAGCCGAATCGGCAAGGACAGGGTCGGCTACACCTTC. It is translated as CASSRIGKDRVGYTF. The chain carries TRBV7-9 and TRBJ1-2; TRBD1 matches at 8 bases. Germline assignment: CDR1 SEHNR and CDR2 FQNEAQ (reference sequence). The CDR3 runs 15 residues. With 5 bases clipped from V and 8 bases from J, the junction kept 13 bases outside the gene matches. The whole variable domain, remainder taken from reference TRBV7-9 and TRBJ1-2, is DTGVSQNPRHKITKRGQNVTFRCDPISEHNRLYWYRQTLGQGPEFLTYFQNEAQLEKSRLLSDRFSAERPKGSFSTLEIQRTEQGDSAMYLCASSRIGKDRVGYTFGSGTRLTVV.

This clonotype was picked up a small number of times. The chain recombines TRBV4-1 with TRBJ2-2; TRBD1 matches 7 bases. The V segment lost 1 base and the J segment 5 bases; nucleotides outside the gene matches: 1. Germline CDR1 and CDR2: MGHRA and YSYEKL. The CDR3 spans 14 residues. The DNA for the CDR3 is TGCGCCAGCAGCCAAGTACAGGGGACCGGGGAGCTGTTTTTT. Translation gives CASSQVQGTGELFF.

The chain uses TRBV7-6 and TRBJ2-2, with 11 bases aligning to TRBD2. This CDR3 comprises 19 residues. Germline loops: CDR1 SGHVS, CDR2 FNYEAQ. J gave up 4 bases and V 1 base, and 11 bases lay outside the gene matches. CDR3 coding DNA: TGTGCCAGCAGCTTAGAGAGGCTAGCGGGGGGCCCGGGCACCGGGGAGCTGTTTTTT. Its protein product is CASSLERLAGGPGTGELFF.

The sample holds a few counts of this clonotype. This sequence joins TRBV6-5 and TRBJ2-1; D perhaps matches TRBD2 (5 bases). Trimming cost V 2 bases and J 2 bases, with 13 bases left between them. This CDR3 region has 16 residues. Germline CDR1 MNHEY, CDR2 SVGAGI. CDR3 sequence reads: CASSYQGTGTYNEQFF. CDR3 in DNA: TGTGCCAGCAGTTACCAAGGAACGGGGACCTACAATGAGCAGTTCTTC.

DNA of the CDR3: TGTGCCAGCAGCTTAGCGGTCAGTGGGGACACTGAAGCTTTCTTT. Amino acid sequence: CASSLAVSGDTEAFF. The rearrangement joins TRBV7-9 to TRBJ1-1; D uncertain. The germline V gene encodes CDR1 SEHNR and CDR2 FQNEAQ (reference sequence). Trimming cost V 0 bases and J 3 bases, with 11 bases left between them. CDR3 size: 15 residues.

This clonotype has a count of ten or more. The chain links TRBV7-2 to TRBJ2-1; 9 bases agree with TRBD1. The V gene's germline CDR1 is SGHTA and CDR2 FQGNSA. J was trimmed by 1 base and V by 3 bases; bases with no gene match: 4. This CDR3 has 16 residues. This CDR3 reads CASSFTGTGSYNEQFF. Here the CDR3 DNA reads TGTGCCAGCAGCTTTACCGGGACAGGGTCCTACAATGAGCAGTTCTTC.

This clonotype was picked up many times. The V and J genes are TRBV7-2 and TRBJ2-3; D unclear. The CDR3 loop spans 15 amino acids. Trimming took off 5 bases at V and 2 bases at J, with 14 bases between the two ends. The germline V gene has CDR1 SGHTA and CDR2 FQGNSA. CDR3 coding DNA: TGTGCCAGCAGCCCCGGACCTTTAATCACAGATACGCAGTATTTT. This gives the protein CASSPGPLITDTQYF.

J is TRBJ2-1 and V is TRBV20-1; D is unclear. Per germline, CDR1 DFQATT and CDR2 SNEGSKA (reference sequence). This CDR3 is built from 8 residues. V shed 7 bases and J shed 8 bases, with 3 bases lying between them. The CDR3 coding sequence is TGCAGTGTTGATGAGCAGTTCTTC. Translating it yields CSVDEQFF.

J is TRBJ2-1 and V is TRBV7-9; 15 nucleotides align to TRBD2. Germline values: CDR1 SEHNR, CDR2 FQNEAQ (reference sequence). Losses at the gene ends were 1 base for V and 3 bases for J; bases not matched to a gene: 4. CDR3 size: 18 residues. This CDR3 is CASSLGGLAGGHYNEQFF. CDR3 DNA: TGTGCCAGCAGCTTAGGGGGACTAGCGGGGGGACACTACAATGAGCAGTTCTTC.

This clonotype was observed a handful of times. V and J are TRBV6-5 and TRBJ1-2, with D tentatively TRBD1 (5 bases). The V gene lost 5 bases and the J gene lost 4 bases, with 14 bases spanning the gap. The CDR3 contains 14 residues. Germline V gives CDR1 MNHEY, CDR2 SVGAGI. The CDR3 coding sequence is TGTGCCAGCAGTCCCGGGACGGAGGTCTATGGCTACACCTTC. Translating gives CASSPGTEVYGYTF.

The chain carries TRBV19 and TRBJ2-1; no reliable D call. Trimming pared 5 bases from V and 2 bases from J, leaving 16 bases between. This CDR3 region has 16 residues. Germline V CDR1 and CDR2: LNHDA, SQIVND (reference sequence). In nucleotides, the CDR3 is TGTGCCAGTAGTGGCTTTGGGTCAGGAACCTACAATGAGCAGTTCTTC. It yields the protein CASSGFGSGTYNEQFF.

Concerning this clonotype itself: This may be a read error, as it is one base from a much larger clone. The J gene is TRBJ2-2, the V gene TRBV7-6; no clear D gene. The CDR3 is 17 residues long. V lost 5 bases and J 1 base, leaving 17 bases between the germline ends. Per germline, CDR1 SGHVS and CDR2 FNYEAQ. The chain's CDR3 is CASSPRTEKRNTGELFF. For the CDR3, the DNA is TGTGCCAGCAGCCCACGAACAGAAAAGAGGAACACCGGGGAGCTGTTTTTT.

This clonotype was counted many times. The genes are TRBV27 and TRBJ2-3; possible D gene TRBD2, 7 bases. V was pared by 6 bases and J by 4 bases, with 20 bases between. This CDR3 contains 16 residues. Germline V CDR1 and CDR2: MNHEY, SMNVEV (reference sequence). CDR3 sequence reads: CASSLGGGAGADTQYF. The DNA for the CDR3 is TGTGCCAGCAGCTTAGGTGGGGGGGCCGGGGCAGATACGCAGTATTTT.

This clonotype was recorded a few times. The CDR3 nucleotides are TGTGCCAGCAGCTTATGGAGGACAAATGAAATGAACACTGAAGCTTTCTTT. Protein: CASSLWRTNEMNTEAFF. The rearrangement links TRBV11-2 to TRBJ1-1, with a weak D call TRBD1 (5 bases). CDR3 length: 17 amino acids. V was pared by 2 bases and J by 0 bases, with 16 bases between. Germline V gene data show CDR1 as SGHAT and CDR2 as FQNNGV. The full variable domain, its missing parts supplied by reference TRBV11-2 and TRBJ1-1, is EAGVAQSPRYKIIEKRQSVAFWCNPISGHATLYWYQQILGQGPKLLIQFQNNGVVDDSQLPKDRFSAERLKGVDSTLKIQPAKLEDSAVYLCASSLWRTNEMNTEAFFGQGTRLTVV.

This chain connects TRBV9 to TRBJ2-5; 14 positions match TRBD2. The trim removed 7 bases at V and 3 bases at J, leaving 14 bases unmatched. Germline V lookup: CDR1 SGDLS, CDR2 YYNGEE. The CDR3 sequence is 18 residues long. The CDR3 loop reads CASGPTSGGARGKETQYF. In DNA, the CDR3 is TGTGCCAGCGGACCGACTAGCGGGGGGGCCCGGGGAAAAGAGACCCAGTACTTC.

Only a few counts were recorded for this clonotype. The chain carries TRBV29-1 and TRBJ1-2, with TRBD1 as a possible D gene (5 bases). Germline V gene data show CDR1 as SQVTM and CDR2 as ANQGSEA. V was shortened by 2 bases and J by 0 bases, with 22 bases between the two germline ends. The CDR3 runs 18 residues. CDR3 protein: CSVERIGEPARANYGYTF. The CDR3 bases are TGCAGCGTTGAAAGGATAGGGGAGCCCGCAAGGGCTAACTATGGCTACACCTTC.

The chain links TRBV20-1 to TRBJ2-7, with 7 bases fitting TRBD1. Germline values: CDR1 DFQATT, CDR2 SNEGSKA (reference sequence). V lost 6 bases, J lost 0 bases, and 5 bases stayed unmatched. This CDR3 contains 13 residues. CDR3 sequence reads: CSALGQDSYEQYV. The CDR3 nucleotides are TGCAGTGCGCTAGGACAGGACTCCTACGAGCAGTACGTC.

This sequence joins TRBV7-4 and TRBJ1-4, with D possibly being TRBD1 (6 bases). Germline CDR1 reads SGHVT; CDR2 reads SQSDAQ. The CDR3 totals 15 residues. V was shortened by 5 bases and J by 3 bases, with 13 bases between the two germline ends. CDR3 sequence reads: CASSQTQGPNEKLFF. The DNA for the CDR3 is TGTGCCAGCAGCCAAACACAGGGTCCTAATGAAAAACTGTTTTTT.

The V and J genes are TRBV27 and TRBJ2-7; TRBD2 matches 8 bases. The J segment lost 3 bases and the V segment lost 3 bases, leaving 4 bases of the junction unmatched. This CDR3 spans 14 amino acids. Germline V gene sequence: CDR1 MNHEY, CDR2 SMNVEV (reference sequence). The CDR3 DNA is TGTGCCAGCAGTTTGCGGGGGGCTCTCTACGAGCAGTACTTC. Translation: CASSLRGALYEQYF.

As concerns this clonotype: The junction does not match germline at one end; this may be a read error. This chain joins TRBV19 and TRBJ1-5; D is ambiguous. The CDR3 extends over 14 amino acids. The V gene's germline CDR1 is LNHDA and CDR2 SQIVND (reference sequence). CDR3 DNA: TGTGTCAGTCGGTCGCGGGTTGGCAATCAGCCCCAGCATTTT. Encoded protein: CVSRSRVGNQPQHF.

The DNA for the CDR3 is TGTGCCAGCAGTCGATGGGTGGTTTTGGGCAATCAGCCCCAGCATTTT. This gives the protein CASSRWVVLGNQPQHF. This rearrangement joins TRBV6-6 to TRBJ1-5; no definite D call. CDR3 length: 16 amino acids. V was shortened by 5 bases and J by 2 bases, with 16 bases between the two germline ends. CDR1 is MNHNY and CDR2 is SVGAGI in the germline V gene (reference sequence).

This clonotype was seen a handful of times. The chain combines TRBV18 with TRBJ1-2; D is undetermined. The CDR3 runs to 14 residues. Germline assignment: CDR1 KGHSH and CDR2 LQKENI. Trimming stripped 5 bases from V and 4 bases from J, with 14 bases between. The CDR3 sequence: CASSTDGVGYGYTF. CDR3 coding DNA: TGTGCCAGCTCAACCGATGGGGTCGGCTATGGCTACACCTTC.